The 11 T cell receptor beta chains in this list originate from one sample, sequenced in a study of T cells after yellow fever vaccination. TCRdb processed the 5' RACE reads anew with MiXCR; each CDR3 protein has one entry. The data show approximately 350,000 distinct CDR3 sequences, with approximately 10% seen just once and around 18% held by the top ten. Sequencing was performed on PBMCs, taken on the day of the first yellow fever vaccination. These receptors came from a man aged 18 to 30 who received the YFV17D yellow fever vaccine.

This clonotype has just a few counts. V and J are TRBV4-3 and TRBJ2-2; 10 bases map to TRBD1. The CDR3 runs 16 residues. The germline CDR1 and CDR2 sequences are LGHNA and YSLEER. V lost 2 bases, J lost 5 bases, and 5 bases stayed unmatched. CDR3 nucleotide sequence: TGCGCCAGCAGCCAATTGGGACAGGGGAGAACCGGGGAGCTGTTTTTT. Translation gives CASSQLGQGRTGELFF.

Here the CDR3 DNA reads TGTGCCAGCAGCTTATCGACAGCGACCTTCACCATATATTTT. Its protein is CASSLSTATFTIYF. V is TRBV7-2 and J is TRBJ1-3; the D gene is possibly TRBD1 (5 bases). V was shortened by 2 bases and J by 9 bases, with 14 bases between the two germline ends. This CDR3 has 14 amino acids. Per the germline V gene, CDR1 is SGHTA and CDR2 is FQGNSA.

The V call is TRBV5-1, the J call TRBJ2-2; D not resolved. Germline-derived CDR1 and CDR2 are SGHRS and YFSETQ. V lost 4 bases, J lost 3 bases, and 10 bases lay in between. There are 14 residues in the CDR3. The CDR3 coding sequence is TGCGCCAGCAGCAAGATGGAATACACCGGGGAGCTGTTTTTT. It encodes CASSKMEYTGELFF.

This clonotype was recorded a few times. CDR3 coding DNA: TGTGCCAGCACCAACCCGGGGGGGGGACCGCGAGGCGCTGAAGCTTTCTTT. Translating gives CASTNPGGGPRGAEAFF. V and J are TRBV12-3 or TRBV12-4 and TRBJ1-1; tentatively, D is TRBD1 (5 bases). V was cut by 7 bases and J by 6 bases, with 27 bases left in between. The CDR3 runs 17 residues.

This chain links TRBV20-1 with TRBJ2-5, with 8 bases that match TRBD2. V lost 0 bases to trimming and J lost 4 bases; unmatched junction nucleotides: 7. Germline CDR1 reads DFQATT; CDR2 reads SNEGSKA (reference sequence). CDR3 length: 15 residues. CDR3 coding DNA: TGCAGTGCTAGAGATCCCAGCGGGGGTGGAGAGACCCAGTACTTC. Translating it yields CSARDPSGGGETQYF.

This clonotype was observed a handful of times. This chain uses TRBV4-1 with TRBJ2-1, with D tentatively TRBD2 (6 bases). The CDR3 is 15 amino acids. Trimming stripped 0 bases from V and 2 bases from J, with 8 bases between. The germline CDR1 and CDR2 sequences are MGHRA and YSYEKL. The CDR3 loop reads CASSQELAPYNEQFF. The CDR3 bases are TGCGCCAGCAGCCAAGAGCTAGCGCCCTACAATGAGCAGTTCTTC.

The V call is TRBV19, the J call TRBJ1-5, with a possible D match to TRBD1 (5 bases). This CDR3 comprises 15 residues. Trimming removed 2 bases from V and 0 bases from J, with 8 bases in between. From germline, CDR1 is LNHDA and CDR2 SQIVND (reference sequence). The CDR3 sequence is CASSIKQVSNQPQHF. The DNA of the CDR3 is TGTGCCAGTAGTATAAAACAGGTTAGCAATCAGCCCCAGCATTTT.

This sequence joins TRBV19 and TRBJ1-1; a weak D match, TRBD1 (5 bases). V was clipped by 6 bases and J by 1 base, with 12 bases between them. Germline assignment: CDR1 LNHDA and CDR2 SQIVND (reference sequence). The CDR3 runs to 14 residues. CDR3 sequence (DNA): TGTGCCAGTAGCTCCCGGGACGGGAACACTGAAGCTTTCTTT. Protein: CASSSRDGNTEAFF. Filled out from reference TRBV19 and TRBJ1-1, the complete variable domain reads DGGITQSPKYLFRKEGQNVTLSCEQNLNHDAMYWYRQDPGQGLRLIYYSQIVNDFQKGDIAEGYSVSREKKESFPLTVTSAQKNPTAFYLCASSSRDGNTEAFFGQGTRLTVV.

The chain has TRBV5-8 and TRBJ1-5; TRBD1 might be the D (5 bases). CDR3 length equals 13 residues. Germline V lookup: CDR1 SGHTS, CDR2 YDEGEE. V was clipped by 2 bases and J by 7 bases, with 10 bases between them. The CDR3 sequence: CASSFSGRQPQHF. In DNA form, the CDR3 reads TGTGCCAGCAGCTTCTCAGGGAGGCAGCCCCAGCATTTT.

In its sample, this clonotype was seen a few times. The rearrangement joins TRBV28 to TRBJ2-1, with D uncertain. Germline V gene sequence: CDR1 MDHEN, CDR2 SYDVKM. Trimming stripped 7 bases from V and 8 bases from J, with 12 bases between. The CDR3 contains 12 residues. The CDR3 DNA is TGTGCCAGCAATCTCCTCGGGCATGAGCAGTTCTTC. Amino acids: CASNLLGHEQFF.

J is TRBJ2-3 and V is TRBV20-1; D is perhaps TRBD2 (5 bases). CDR3 length: 16 residues. Between the trimmed V and J ends, which lost 0 bases and 0 bases, there was a span of 13 bases. The germline CDR1 and CDR2 sequences are DFQATT and SNEGSKA (reference sequence). The CDR3 reads CSARDLRVTSTDTQYF. CDR3 nucleotide sequence: TGCAGTGCTAGAGATCTGCGGGTAACTAGCACAGATACGCAGTATTTT.